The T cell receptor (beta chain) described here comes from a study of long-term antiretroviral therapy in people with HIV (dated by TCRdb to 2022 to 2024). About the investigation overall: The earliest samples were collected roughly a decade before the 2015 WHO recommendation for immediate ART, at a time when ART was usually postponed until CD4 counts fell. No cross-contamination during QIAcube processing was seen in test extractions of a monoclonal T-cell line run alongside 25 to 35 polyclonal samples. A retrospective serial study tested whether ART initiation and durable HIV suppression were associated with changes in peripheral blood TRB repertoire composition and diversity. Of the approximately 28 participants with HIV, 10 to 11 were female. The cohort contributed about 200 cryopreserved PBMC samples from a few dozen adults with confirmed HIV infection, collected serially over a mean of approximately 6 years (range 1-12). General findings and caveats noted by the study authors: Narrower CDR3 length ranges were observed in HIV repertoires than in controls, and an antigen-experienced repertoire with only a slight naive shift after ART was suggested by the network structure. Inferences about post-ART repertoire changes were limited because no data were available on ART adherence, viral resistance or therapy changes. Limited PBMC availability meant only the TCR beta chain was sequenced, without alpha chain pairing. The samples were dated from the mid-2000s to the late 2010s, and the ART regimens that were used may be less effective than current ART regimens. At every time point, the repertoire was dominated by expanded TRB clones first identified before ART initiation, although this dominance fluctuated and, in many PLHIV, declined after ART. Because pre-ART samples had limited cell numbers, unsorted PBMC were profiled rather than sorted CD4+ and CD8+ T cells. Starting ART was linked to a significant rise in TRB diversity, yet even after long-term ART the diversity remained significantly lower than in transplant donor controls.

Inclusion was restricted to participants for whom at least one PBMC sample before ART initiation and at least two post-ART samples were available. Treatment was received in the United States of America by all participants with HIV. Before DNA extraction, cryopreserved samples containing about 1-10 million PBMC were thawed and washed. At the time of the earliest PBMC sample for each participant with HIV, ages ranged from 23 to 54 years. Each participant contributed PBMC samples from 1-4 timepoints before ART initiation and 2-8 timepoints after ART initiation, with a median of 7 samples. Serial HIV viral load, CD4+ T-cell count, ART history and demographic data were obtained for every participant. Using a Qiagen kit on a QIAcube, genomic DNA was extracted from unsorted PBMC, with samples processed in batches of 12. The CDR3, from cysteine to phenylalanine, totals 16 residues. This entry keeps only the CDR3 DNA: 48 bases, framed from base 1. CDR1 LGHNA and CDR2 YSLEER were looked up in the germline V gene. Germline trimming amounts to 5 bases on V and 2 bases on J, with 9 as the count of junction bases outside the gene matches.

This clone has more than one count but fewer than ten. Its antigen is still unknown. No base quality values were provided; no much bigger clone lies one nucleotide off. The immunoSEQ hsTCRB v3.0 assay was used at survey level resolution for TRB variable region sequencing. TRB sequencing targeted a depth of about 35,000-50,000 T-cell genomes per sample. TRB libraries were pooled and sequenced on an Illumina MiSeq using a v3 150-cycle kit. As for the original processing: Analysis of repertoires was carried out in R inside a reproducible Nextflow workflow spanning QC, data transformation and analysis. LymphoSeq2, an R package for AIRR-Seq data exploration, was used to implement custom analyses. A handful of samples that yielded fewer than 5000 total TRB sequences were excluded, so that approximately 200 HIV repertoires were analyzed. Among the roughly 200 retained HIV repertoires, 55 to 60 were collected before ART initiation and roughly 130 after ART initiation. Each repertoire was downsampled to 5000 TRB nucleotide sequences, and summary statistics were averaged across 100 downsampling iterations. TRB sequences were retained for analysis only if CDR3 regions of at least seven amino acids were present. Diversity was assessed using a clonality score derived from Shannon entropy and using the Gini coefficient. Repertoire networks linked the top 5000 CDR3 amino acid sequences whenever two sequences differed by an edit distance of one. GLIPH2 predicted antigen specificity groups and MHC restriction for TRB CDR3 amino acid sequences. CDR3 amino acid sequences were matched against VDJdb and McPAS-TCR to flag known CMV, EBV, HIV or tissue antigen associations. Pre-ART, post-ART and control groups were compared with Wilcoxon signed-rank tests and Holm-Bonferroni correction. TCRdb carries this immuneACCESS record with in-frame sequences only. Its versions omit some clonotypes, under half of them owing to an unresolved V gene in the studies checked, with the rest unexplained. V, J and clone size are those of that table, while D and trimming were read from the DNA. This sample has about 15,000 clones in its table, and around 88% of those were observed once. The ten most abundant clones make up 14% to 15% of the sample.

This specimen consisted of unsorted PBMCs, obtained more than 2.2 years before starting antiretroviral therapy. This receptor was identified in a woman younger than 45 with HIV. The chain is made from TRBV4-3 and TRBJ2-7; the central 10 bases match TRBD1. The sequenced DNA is TGCGCCAGCAGCTTTTCCGGGACAGGGGAAACCTACGAGCAGTACTTC. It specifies CASSFSGTGETYEQYF.